These 21 T cell receptor beta chains came from one sample sequenced in a study of CD8+CD57+ T cells in acquired aplastic anemia. TCR beta VDJ and CDR3 profiles were obtained from a genomic DNA template. TCRdb fed the reads into MiXCR, producing one record per CDR3 protein. The table has approximately 180,000 distinct CDR3 sequences, about 60% seen once. CD8+CD57+ cell expansion had been shown by flow cytometry in patients chosen for sequencing. The sample was sorted CD4+, CD8+, or CD8+CD57+ T cells (not recorded which) from PBMCs. Receptors were obtained from a human donor with aplastic anemia.

V usage is TRBV7-2 and J usage is TRBJ1-5; D call uncertain. Germline CDR1 reads SGHTA; CDR2 reads FQGNSA. This CDR3 spans 13 amino acids. The V and J ends lost 2 bases and 4 bases respectively, with 6 bases between them. CDR3 in DNA: TGTGCCAGCAGCTTACCCGGAAATCAGCCCCAGCATTTT. Translated, it gives CASSLPGNQPQHF.

This chain joins TRBV20-1 and TRBJ1-4, with D maybe TRBD1 (5 bases). This CDR3 region has 14 residues. Germline-derived CDR1 and CDR2 are DFQATT and SNEGSKA (reference sequence). V lost 3 bases and J lost 4, with 12 bases in between. DNA of the CDR3: TGCAGTGCTAGGGACATGTCCAATAATGAAAAACTGTTTTTT. Amino acids: CSARDMSNNEKLFF.

The V and J genes are TRBV2 and TRBJ2-7; D not resolved. CDR3 length: 12 amino acids. Germline V gene sequence: CDR1 SNHLY, CDR2 FYNNEI. Trimming removed 6 bases at V and 2 bases at J, with 8 bases between. CDR3 amino acids: CASSPLTYEQYF. The CDR3 nucleotides are TGTGCCAGCAGCCCTCTCACCTACGAGCAGTACTTC.

This clonotype was detected ten times or more. The rearrangement links TRBV9 to TRBJ2-3, with TRBD2 matching 9 bases. Germline V gene sequence: CDR1 SGDLS, CDR2 YYNGEE. This CDR3 spans 15 amino acids. With V trimmed by 3 bases and J by 5 bases, 7 bases remained unmatched. The CDR3 region has the DNA TGTGCCAGCAGCGCAAGACTAGCGGCGATAGATACGCAGTATTTT. Protein sequence: CASSARLAAIDTQYF.

About this clonotype itself: In this CDR3 the conserved last residue, phenylalanine or tryptophan, is missing, so a read error is likely. The DNA is omitted, as the CDR3 cannot be located on it reliably, and the CDR3 follows TCRdb's listing. The genes are TRBV7-9 and TRBJ1-2. The CDR3 comprises 12 residues, both ends counted. CDR1 is SEHNR, CDR2 FQNEAQ, per germline (reference sequence). CDR3 region: CASSLGAGVPRG.

This clonotype was seen ten or more times. The V gene is TRBV5-6, the J gene TRBJ1-1; D is unresolved. Germline V lookup: CDR1 SGHDT, CDR2 YYEEEE. The ends were cut back, 0 bases at V and 0 bases at J, with 12 bases in the middle. The CDR3 spans 16 residues. CDR3 sequence: CASSLARLGMNTEAFF. CDR3 sequence (DNA): TGTGCCAGCAGCTTGGCCAGGTTGGGTATGAACACTGAAGCTTTCTTT.

Concerning this clonotype itself: One end of the junction varies from germline; a read error may be responsible. The chain recombines TRBV12-3 or TRBV12-4 with TRBJ1-1; tentatively, D is TRBD1 (5 bases). The CDR3 is 13 residues long. This CDR3 reads CASSPQVFTEAFF. CDR3 bases: TGTGCCAGCAGTCCACAGGTCTTCACTGAGGCTTTCTTT.

The V gene is TRBV20-1, the J gene TRBJ1-2, with unresolved D. The CDR3 has 12 residues. From germline, CDR1 is DFQATT and CDR2 SNEGSKA (reference sequence). V lost 4 bases, J lost 2 bases, and 8 bases lay in between. CDR3 loop: CSAKTGNYGYTF. The CDR3 coding sequence is TGCAGTGCTAAGACGGGGAACTATGGCTACACCTTC.

This chain uses TRBV7-6 with TRBJ1-3; TRBD1 agrees at 8 bases. From germline, CDR1 is SGHVS and CDR2 FNYEAQ. Trimming removed 4 bases from V and 0 bases from J; junction bases left unmatched: 2. CDR3 length: 15 amino acids. CDR3 coding DNA: TGTGCCAGCAGCTCAACAGGGGGCTCTGGAAACACCATATATTTT. This sequence encodes CASSSTGGSGNTIYF. The complete variable domain, with remaining parts taken from reference TRBV7-6 and TRBJ1-3, reads GAGVSQSPRYKVTKRGQDVALRCDPISGHVSLYWYRQALGQGPEFLTYFNYEAQQDKSGLPNDRFSAERPEGSISTLTIQRTEQRDSAMYRCASSSTGGSGNTIYFGEGSWLTVV.

The chain has TRBV19 and TRBJ2-7; D is undetermined. The CDR3 totals 16 residues. The germline V and J ends were trimmed by 5 bases and 1 base, with 18 bases remaining between them. Germline V gene lookup returns CDR1 LNHDA and CDR2 SQIVND (reference sequence). The CDR3 nucleotides read TGTGCCAGTAGTTCCCGGGTCAGGCGCCTGTCCTACGAGCAGTACTTC. Encoded protein: CASSSRVRRLSYEQYF.

The chain employs TRBV19 and TRBJ1-2; D not certain. Germline CDR1 is LNHDA and CDR2 is SQIVND (reference sequence). The CDR3 is 14 amino acids. Deletions cut 7 bases from V and 1 base from J, with 13 bases between. The CDR3 here is CASTPRAINYGYTF. CDR3 sequence (DNA): TGTGCCAGTACCCCTCGGGCCATTAACTATGGCTACACCTTC.

The chain combines TRBV10-3 with TRBJ2-1, with 14 bases matching TRBD2. CDR1 and CDR2 (germline): ENHRY, SYGVKD. The CDR3 spans 13 residues. With V trimmed by 10 bases and J by 6 bases, 2 bases remained unmatched. In DNA form, the CDR3 reads TGTGCCACGGGACTAGCGGGAGCCAATGAGCAGTTCTTC. Its translation is CATGLAGANEQFF.

The chain employs TRBV19 and TRBJ2-3, with 7 bases matching TRBD1. Germline loops: CDR1 LNHDA, CDR2 SQIVND (reference sequence). CDR3 length: 16 amino acids. Losses at the gene ends were 3 bases for V and 2 bases for J; bases not matched to a gene: 8. This chain's CDR3 is CASSIDGDRNTDTQYF. DNA for the CDR3: TGTGCCAGTAGTATCGATGGGGACAGAAACACAGATACGCAGTATTTT.

The CDR3 DNA is TGTGCCAGCAGTTACAGGACGGAGACCTACGAGCAGTACTTC. It encodes CASSYRTETYEQYF. This chain uses TRBV11-3 with TRBJ2-7, with a weak D call TRBD1 (5 bases). The CDR3 sequence is 14 residues long. Trimming stripped 6 bases from V and 2 bases from J, with 14 bases between. The V gene's germline CDR1 is SGHNT and CDR2 YENEEA.

This clonotype was picked up one time. This chain uses TRBV7-6 with TRBJ2-3; D might be TRBD2 (5 bases). V was pared by 1 base and J by 15 bases, with 17 bases between. The CDR3 has 13 residues. CDR1 and CDR2 (germline): SGHVS, FNYEAQ. The DNA for the CDR3 is TGTGCCAGCAGCTTAGGAGGGCTTAACGCAGTATATTTT. Translated, it gives CASSLGGLNAVYF.

The V and J genes are TRBV25-1 and TRBJ1-1; 9 bases match TRBD1. Germline trimming cut 6 bases from V and 5 bases from J; bases unmatched to any gene: 10. This CDR3 contains 15 residues. Germline-derived CDR1 and CDR2 are MGHDK and SYGVNS. CDR3 sequence reads: CASSFTGGEGTEAFF. The CDR3 DNA is TGTGCCAGCAGCTTTACAGGGGGCGAAGGAACTGAAGCTTTCTTT.

Note on this clonotype: At one end, the junction sequence differs from germline, possibly due to a read error. The V gene is TRBV2, the J gene TRBJ1-4; a possible D gene is TRBD1 (5 bases). Looked up from germline, CDR1 is SNHLY and CDR2 is FYNNEI. The length of the CDR3 is 15 residues. CDR3: CASKGAVTTNEKLFF. Here the CDR3 DNA reads TGTGCCAGCAAAGGGGCGGTTACAACTAATGAAAAACTGTTTTTC.

V is TRBV19 and J is TRBJ2-7; D might be TRBD1 or TRBD2, each matching 5 bases. The germline V gene has CDR1 LNHDA and CDR2 SQIVND (reference sequence). There are 14 residues in the CDR3. V shed 5 bases and J shed 3 bases, with 14 bases lying between them. CDR3 DNA: TGTGCCAGTAGTCCCTGGGGGTCAAACTACGAGCAGTACTTC. Encoded protein: CASSPWGSNYEQYF.

This chain connects TRBV5-6 to TRBJ2-7; TRBD1 agrees at 9 bases. Germline CDR1 is SGHDT and CDR2 is YYEEEE. The CDR3 is 14 amino acids. V was clipped by 5 bases and J by 5 bases; unmatched bases: 8. The CDR3 protein is CASSRRRDRDEQYF. In nucleotides, the CDR3 is TGTGCCAGCAGTCGTCGCCGGGACAGGGACGAGCAGTACTTC.

The gene calls are TRBV2 and TRBJ2-7, with D perhaps TRBD2 (6 bases). This CDR3 has 15 amino acids. Germline CDR1 reads SNHLY; CDR2 reads FYNNEI. Trimming removed 8 bases at V and 0 bases at J, with 17 bases between. The CDR3 here is CASETGDSNSYEQYF. The CDR3 DNA reads as TGTGCCAGCGAGACGGGAGACAGTAACTCCTACGAGCAGTACTTC.

This clonotype was seen ten or more times. The chain is built from TRBV29-1 and TRBJ1-1; possible D gene TRBD1, 5 bases. Trimming took off 6 bases at V and 5 bases at J, with 16 bases between the two ends. Germline values: CDR1 SQVTM, CDR2 ANQGSEA. The CDR3 runs 13 residues. CDR3 protein: CSVGDGGGTEAFF. The CDR3 nucleotides are TGCAGCGTGGGGGACGGAGGTGGTACTGAAGCTTTCTTT.